The clone carrying this T cell receptor beta chain was detected a few times. Its matching antigen is unknown. After removal of 8 bases from V and 7 bases from J, the junction contained 15 bases not matched to a gene. This CDR3 is built from 15 residues. CDR1 is MNHNS, CDR2 SASEGT, per germline. MiXCR, run by TCRdb on the reads, gives a single entry per CDR3 protein. There are about 470,000 distinct CDR3 sequences in the sample; approximately 40% occur only once, and about two fifths lies in the top ten. This record belongs to a study of T cell repertoires in cytomegalovirus infection. Study as a whole: HLA-C-restricted CMV epitopes, recently identified, and well-studied HLA-B-restricted ones were used by the study. Carrying CMV and the relevant HLA type showed in public TCR beta signatures. Points from the study as a whole: The study found HLA-C-restricted CMV-specific TCR beta clonotypes dominating the ex vivo response. CMV carriers with the relevant HLA were identified by cumulative public TCR beta family frequency.

The starting material was cultured PBMCs, obtained from culture after CMV antigen stimulation. This sequence was found in a human donor in good health (CMV status not recorded). Some clones in this sample may be carry-over from other donors' samples. The genes are TRBV6-1 and TRBJ1-1, with TRBD1 identical over 8 bases. The CDR3 protein is CASSGKGGRGHEAFF. The CDR3 DNA follows: TGTGCCAGCTCCGGAAAGGGCGGCAGGGGGCATGAAGCTTTCTTT.